These T cell receptor beta chains were read from a single sample in a study of CD8 T cells in ankylosing spondylitis. Using its own MiXCR run on the 5' RACE reads, TCRdb lists one record per CDR3 protein. The sample has around 250,000 distinct CDR3 sequences, 15% to 20% seen once. Sequencing used blood, either unsorted or a sorted T cell fraction (not recorded which). The receptors were gathered from a male donor with ankylosing spondylitis or in good health (not recorded which). Both conserved end residues are part of each CDR3. D genes are given only for firm matches. Only some rows state a clone size, as once, few, many or a class for expanded clones.

>TRBV12-3/TRBV12-4|TRBJ2-2|NA|few
TGTGCCAGCCCCCCCAAAAATGACACCGGGGAGCTGTTTTTT
CASPPKNDTGELFF
>TRBV7-2|TRBJ2-5|TRBD2|NA
TGTGCCAGCAGCTCAGGGACTAACTATACCCCAGAGACCCAGTACTTC
CASSSGTNYTPETQYF
>TRBV29-1|TRBJ2-2|NA|NA
TGCAGCTCCCAGGAGGAGGACACCGGGGAGCTGTTTTTT
CSSQEEDTGELFF
>TRBV6-5|TRBJ2-2|TRBD2|NA
TGTGCCAGCAGCTTAGCGGGAGTGAGCACCGGGGAGCTGTTTTTT
CASSLAGVSTGELFF
>TRBV6-5|TRBJ2-1|NA|few
TGTGCCAGCAGTTACTCGAGTGGTCGGCCCTACAATGAGCAGTTCTTC
CASSYSSGRPYNEQFF
>TRBV12-3/TRBV12-4|TRBJ2-5|NA|NA
TGTGCCAGCAGTTTGGAAGGGGCGCGGGAGACCCAGTACTTC
CASSLEGARETQYF
>TRBV20-1|TRBJ2-1|TRBD2|NA
TGCAGTGGTAGCGGGCAAAGCTCCTACAATGAGCAGTTCTTC
CSGSGQSSYNEQFF
>TRBV9|TRBJ1-4|TRBD1|few
TGTGCCAGCAGCGTAGGGGACAGGGATAAACTGTTTTTT
CASSVGDRDKLFF
>TRBV12-3/TRBV12-4|TRBJ2-7|TRBD1|NA
TGTGCCAGCAGTTCTTTTCAGGGGGCGCGGAACGAGCAGTACTTC
CASSSFQGARNEQYF
>TRBV12-3/TRBV12-4|TRBJ2-1|NA|few
TGTGCCAGCAGTTACCCGGGCCCCAATGAGCAGTTCTTC
CASSYPGPNEQFF
>TRBV4-3|TRBJ2-5|TRBD2|NA
TGCGCCAGCAGCCAAGATCTAGCGGGTAAACAAGAGACCCAGTACTTC
CASSQDLAGKQETQYF
>TRBV6-1|TRBJ1-1|NA|few
TGTGCCAGCAGAGATGGGGCGAGCGGGAACACTGAAGCTTTCTTT
CASRDGASGNTEAFF
>TRBV21-1|TRBJ1-3|NA|few
TGTGCCAGCAGCAAAGCGCTAGGCAGGACCTCTGGAAACACCATATATTTT
CASSKALGRTSGNTIYF
>TRBV6-4|TRBJ1-5|NA|many
TGTGCCAGCAATCTCAACTATAGCAATCAGCCCCAGCATTTT
CASNLNYSNQPQHF
>TRBV3-1|TRBJ2-5|NA|few
TGTGCCAGCAGAGACCTGGCGGAAGAGACCCAGTACTTC
CASRDLAEETQYF
>TRBV7-3|TRBJ1-1|NA|many
TGTGCCAGCAGCCCCCCCCCGCCGCGTAATAAGAACACTGAAGCTTTCTTT
CASSPPPPRNKNTEAFF
>TRBV5-1|TRBJ2-7|NA|once
TGCGCCAGCAGGTTGGCAATCCTCTCCTACGAGCAGTACTTC
CASRLAILSYEQYF